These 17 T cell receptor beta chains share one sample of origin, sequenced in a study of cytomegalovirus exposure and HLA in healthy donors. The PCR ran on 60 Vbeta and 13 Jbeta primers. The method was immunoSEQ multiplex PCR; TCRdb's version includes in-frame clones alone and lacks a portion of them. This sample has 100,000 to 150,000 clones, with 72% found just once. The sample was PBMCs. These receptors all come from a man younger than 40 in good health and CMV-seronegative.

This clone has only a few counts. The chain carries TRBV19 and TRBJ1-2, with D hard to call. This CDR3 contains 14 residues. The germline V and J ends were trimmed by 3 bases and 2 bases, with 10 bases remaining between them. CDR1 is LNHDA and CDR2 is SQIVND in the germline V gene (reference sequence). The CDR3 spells CASSMAWENYGYTF. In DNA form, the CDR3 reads TGTGCCAGTAGTATGGCCTGGGAGAACTATGGCTACACCTTC.

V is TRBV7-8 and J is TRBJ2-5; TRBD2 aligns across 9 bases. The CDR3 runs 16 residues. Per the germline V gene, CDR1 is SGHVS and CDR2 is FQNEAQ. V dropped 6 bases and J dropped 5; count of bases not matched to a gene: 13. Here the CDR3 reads CASRPSRGGASETQYF. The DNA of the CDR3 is TGTGCCAGCAGACCGAGCCGCGGGGGGGCCTCGGAGACCCAGTACTTC.

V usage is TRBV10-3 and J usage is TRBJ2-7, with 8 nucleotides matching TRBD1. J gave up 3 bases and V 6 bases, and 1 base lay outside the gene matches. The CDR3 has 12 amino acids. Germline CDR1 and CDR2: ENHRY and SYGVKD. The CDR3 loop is CAISGQGYEQYF. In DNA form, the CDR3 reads TGTGCCATCAGCGGACAGGGCTACGAGCAGTACTTC.

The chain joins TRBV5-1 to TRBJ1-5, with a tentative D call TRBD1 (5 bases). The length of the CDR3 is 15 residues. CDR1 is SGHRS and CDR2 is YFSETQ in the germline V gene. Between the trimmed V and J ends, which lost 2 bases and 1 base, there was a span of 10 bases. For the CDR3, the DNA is TGCGCCAGCAGCTTTGTTGGGGGGAGCAATCAGCCCCAGCATTTT. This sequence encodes CASSFVGGSNQPQHF.

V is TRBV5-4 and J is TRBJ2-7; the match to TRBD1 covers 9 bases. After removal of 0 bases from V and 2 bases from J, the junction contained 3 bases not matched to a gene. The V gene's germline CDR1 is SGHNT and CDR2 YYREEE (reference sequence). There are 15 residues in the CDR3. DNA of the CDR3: TGTGCCAGCAGCTTGGAGGGGACAGGGCCCTACGAGCAGTACTTC. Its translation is CASSLEGTGPYEQYF. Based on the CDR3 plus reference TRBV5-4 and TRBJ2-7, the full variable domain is ETGVTQSPTHLIKTRGQQVTLRCSSQSGHNTVSWYQQALGQGPQFIFQYYREEENGRGNFPPRFSGLQFPNYSSELNVNALELDDSALYLCASSLEGTGPYEQYFGPGTRLTVT.

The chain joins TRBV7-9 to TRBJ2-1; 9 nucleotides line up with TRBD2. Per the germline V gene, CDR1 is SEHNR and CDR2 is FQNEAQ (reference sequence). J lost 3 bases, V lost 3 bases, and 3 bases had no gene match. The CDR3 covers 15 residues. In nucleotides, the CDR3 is TGTGCCAGCAGCTTTAGCGGGGGCCACTACAATGAGCAGTTCTTC. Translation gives CASSFSGGHYNEQFF.

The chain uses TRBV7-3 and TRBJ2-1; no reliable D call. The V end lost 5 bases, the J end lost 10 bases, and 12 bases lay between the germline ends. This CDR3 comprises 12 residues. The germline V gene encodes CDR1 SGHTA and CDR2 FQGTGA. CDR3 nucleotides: TGTGCCAGCAGCAAAGACACCACAGAGCAGTTCTTC. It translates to CASSKDTTEQFF.

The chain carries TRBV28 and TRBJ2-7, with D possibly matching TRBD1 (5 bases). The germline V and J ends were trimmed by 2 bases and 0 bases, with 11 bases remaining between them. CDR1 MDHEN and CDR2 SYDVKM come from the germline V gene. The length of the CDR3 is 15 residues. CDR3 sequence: CASSLRGSVSYEQYF. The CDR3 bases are TGTGCCAGCAGTTTAAGGGGTTCAGTCTCCTACGAGCAGTACTTC.

The CDR3 region is CASSWGGPAFEQYF. DNA for the CDR3: TGTGCCAGCAGCTGGGGGGGACCCGCTTTCGAGCAGTACTTC. The J gene is TRBJ2-7, the V gene TRBV7-2; 7 bases match TRBD2. CDR1 SGHTA and CDR2 FQGNSA come from the germline V gene. The V gene end was trimmed by 4 bases and the J gene end by 6 bases; junction bases not matched to a gene: 9. The CDR3 has 14 residues.

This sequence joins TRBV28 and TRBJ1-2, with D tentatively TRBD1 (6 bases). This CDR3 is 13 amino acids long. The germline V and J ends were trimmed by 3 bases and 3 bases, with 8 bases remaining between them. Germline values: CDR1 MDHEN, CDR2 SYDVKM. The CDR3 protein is CASSLGGHYGYTF. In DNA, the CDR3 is TGTGCCAGCAGTTTGGGGGGGCACTATGGCTACACCTTC.

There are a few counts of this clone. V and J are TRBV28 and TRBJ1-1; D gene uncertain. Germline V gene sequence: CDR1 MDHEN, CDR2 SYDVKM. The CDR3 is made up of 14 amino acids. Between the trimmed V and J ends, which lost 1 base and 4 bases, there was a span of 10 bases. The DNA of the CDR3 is TGTGCCAGCAGTTTATCCCCGAGGCGCACTGAAGCTTTCTTT. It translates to CASSLSPRRTEAFF.

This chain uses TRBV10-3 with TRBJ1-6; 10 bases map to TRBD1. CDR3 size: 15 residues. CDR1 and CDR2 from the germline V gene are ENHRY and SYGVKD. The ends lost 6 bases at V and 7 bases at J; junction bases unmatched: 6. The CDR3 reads CAIRGPGQGNSPLHF. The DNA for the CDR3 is TGTGCCATCAGAGGTCCGGGACAGGGGAATTCACCCCTCCACTTT.

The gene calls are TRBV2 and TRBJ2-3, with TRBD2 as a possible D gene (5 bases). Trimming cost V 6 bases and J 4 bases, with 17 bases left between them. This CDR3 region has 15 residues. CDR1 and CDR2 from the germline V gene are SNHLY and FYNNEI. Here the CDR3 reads CASRRADSVSDTQYF. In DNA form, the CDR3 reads TGTGCCAGCAGGAGGGCAGACTCCGTTTCAGATACGCAGTATTTT.

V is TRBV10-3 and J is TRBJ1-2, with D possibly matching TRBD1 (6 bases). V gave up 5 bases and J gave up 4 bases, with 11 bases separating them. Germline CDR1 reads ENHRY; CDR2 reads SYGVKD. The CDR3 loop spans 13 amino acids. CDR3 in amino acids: CAISMTGIYGYTF. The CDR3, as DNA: TGTGCCATCAGTATGACAGGAATCTATGGCTACACCTTC.

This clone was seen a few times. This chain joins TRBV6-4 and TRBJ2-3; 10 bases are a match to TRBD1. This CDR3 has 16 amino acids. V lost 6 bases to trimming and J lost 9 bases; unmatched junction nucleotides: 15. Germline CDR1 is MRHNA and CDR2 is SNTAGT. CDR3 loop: CASSDAWDRGRSTQYF. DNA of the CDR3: TGTGCCAGCAGCGACGCATGGGACAGGGGCCGCTCGACGCAGTATTTT.

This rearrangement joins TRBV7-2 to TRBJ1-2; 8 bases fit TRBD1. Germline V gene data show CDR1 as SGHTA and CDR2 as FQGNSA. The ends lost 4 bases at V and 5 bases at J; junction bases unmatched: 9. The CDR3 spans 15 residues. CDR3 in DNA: TGTGCCAGCAGCTCCCCCCGGGACAGGACTTATGGCTACACCTTC. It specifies CASSSPRDRTYGYTF.

The CDR3 DNA is TGTGCCAGCAGCGTAGCGGCGGGACTAGCGGGGGGGAGGCAAGAGACCCAGTACTTC. It encodes CASSVAAGLAGGRQETQYF. The chain couples TRBV9 to TRBJ2-5; TRBD2 agrees at 16 bases. The CDR3 extends over 19 amino acids. Germline V lookup: CDR1 SGDLS, CDR2 YYNGEE. The trim removed 0 bases at V and 2 bases at J, leaving 7 bases unmatched.